This T cell receptor (beta chain) is from a study of blood T cell repertoires in COVID-19. Sequencing was performed with immunoSEQ multiplex PCR; in TCRdb, only in-frame clones are kept and a portion is missing. The data show around 260,000 clones, roughly 92% seen once. The V and J ends lost 6 bases and 4 bases, in that order; junction bases with no gene match: 3. Germline CDR1 reads SQVTM; CDR2 reads ANQGSEA. CDR3 length equals 13 residues. The sequencing input was peripheral blood. The sequence was obtained from a woman in her 30s with COVID-19, enrolled during active disease. V and J are TRBV29-1 and TRBJ1-6; TRBD1 aligns across 7 bases. The CDR3 coding sequence is TGCAGCGTCGGGACAGCTTATAATTCACCCCTCCACTTT. This encodes CSVGTAYNSPLHF.